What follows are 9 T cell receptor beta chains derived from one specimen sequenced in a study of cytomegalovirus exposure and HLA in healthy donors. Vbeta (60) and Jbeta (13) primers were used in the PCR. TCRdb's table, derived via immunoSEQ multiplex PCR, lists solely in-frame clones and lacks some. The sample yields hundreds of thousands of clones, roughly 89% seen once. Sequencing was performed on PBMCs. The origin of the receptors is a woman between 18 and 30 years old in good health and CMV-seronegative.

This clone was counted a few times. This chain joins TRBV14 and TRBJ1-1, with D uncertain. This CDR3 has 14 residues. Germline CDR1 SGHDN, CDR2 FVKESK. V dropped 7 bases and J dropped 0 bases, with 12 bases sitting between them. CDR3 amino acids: CASKDTGLNTEAFF. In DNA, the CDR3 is TGTGCCAGCAAGGATACGGGGTTGAACACTGAAGCTTTCTTT.

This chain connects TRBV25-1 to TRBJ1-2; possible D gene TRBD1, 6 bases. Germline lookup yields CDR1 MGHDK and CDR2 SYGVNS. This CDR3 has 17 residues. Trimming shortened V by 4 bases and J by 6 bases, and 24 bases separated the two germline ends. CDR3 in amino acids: CASSVSRTAVTMDGYTF. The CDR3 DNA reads TGTGCCAGCAGTGTCTCTCGGACAGCTGTAACTATGGATGGCTACACCTTC.

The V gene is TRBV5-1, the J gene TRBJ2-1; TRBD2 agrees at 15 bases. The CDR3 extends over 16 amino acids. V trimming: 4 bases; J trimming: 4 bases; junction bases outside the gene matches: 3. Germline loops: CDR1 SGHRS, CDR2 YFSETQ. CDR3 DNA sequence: TGCGCCAGCAGCCCGGGACTAGCGGGGGGATACAATGAGCAGTTCTTC. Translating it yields CASSPGLAGGYNEQFF.

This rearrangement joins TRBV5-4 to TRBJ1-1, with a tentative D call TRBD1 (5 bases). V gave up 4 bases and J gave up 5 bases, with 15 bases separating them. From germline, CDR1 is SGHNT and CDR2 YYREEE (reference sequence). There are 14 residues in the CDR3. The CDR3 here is CASSPGVKGTEAFF. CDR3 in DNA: TGTGCCAGCAGCCCGGGGGTTAAGGGGACTGAAGCTTTCTTT.

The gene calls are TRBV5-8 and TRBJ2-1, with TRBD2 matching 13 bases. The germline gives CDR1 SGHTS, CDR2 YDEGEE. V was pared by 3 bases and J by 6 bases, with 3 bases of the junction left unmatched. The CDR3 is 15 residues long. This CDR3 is CASSWTSGRPNEQFF. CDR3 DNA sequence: TGTGCCAGCAGCTGGACTAGCGGGAGACCCAATGAGCAGTTCTTC.

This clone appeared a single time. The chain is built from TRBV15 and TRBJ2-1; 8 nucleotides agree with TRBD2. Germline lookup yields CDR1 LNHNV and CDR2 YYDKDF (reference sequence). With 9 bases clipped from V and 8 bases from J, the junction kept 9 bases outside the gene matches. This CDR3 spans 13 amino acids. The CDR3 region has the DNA TGTGCCACGGGGCCGGGGGGGGGAGATGAGCAGTTCTTC. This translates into CATGPGGGDEQFF.

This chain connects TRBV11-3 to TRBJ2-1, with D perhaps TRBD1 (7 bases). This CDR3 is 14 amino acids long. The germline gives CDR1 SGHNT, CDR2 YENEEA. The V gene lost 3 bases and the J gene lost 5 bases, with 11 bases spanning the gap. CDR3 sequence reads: CASSLGGTDNEQFF. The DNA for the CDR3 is TGTGCCAGCAGCTTGGGCGGGACAGACAATGAGCAGTTCTTC.

For the CDR3, the DNA is TGTGCCAGCAGCCACGGACAGGGGAGAGCCTACGAGCAGTACTTC. It codes for CASSHGQGRAYEQYF. The chain couples TRBV5-4 to TRBJ2-7; TRBD1 aligns across 9 bases. The length of the CDR3 is 15 residues. Per the germline V gene, CDR1 is SGHNT and CDR2 is YYREEE (reference sequence). V trimming: 4 bases; J trimming: 2 bases; junction bases outside the gene matches: 7.

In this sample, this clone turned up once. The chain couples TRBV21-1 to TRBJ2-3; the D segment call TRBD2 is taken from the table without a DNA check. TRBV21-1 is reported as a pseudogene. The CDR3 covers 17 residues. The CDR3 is CASSKAGTSGSTDTQYF. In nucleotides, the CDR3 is TGTGCCAGCAGCAAAGCCGGGACTAGCGGGAGCACAGATACGCAGTATTTT.